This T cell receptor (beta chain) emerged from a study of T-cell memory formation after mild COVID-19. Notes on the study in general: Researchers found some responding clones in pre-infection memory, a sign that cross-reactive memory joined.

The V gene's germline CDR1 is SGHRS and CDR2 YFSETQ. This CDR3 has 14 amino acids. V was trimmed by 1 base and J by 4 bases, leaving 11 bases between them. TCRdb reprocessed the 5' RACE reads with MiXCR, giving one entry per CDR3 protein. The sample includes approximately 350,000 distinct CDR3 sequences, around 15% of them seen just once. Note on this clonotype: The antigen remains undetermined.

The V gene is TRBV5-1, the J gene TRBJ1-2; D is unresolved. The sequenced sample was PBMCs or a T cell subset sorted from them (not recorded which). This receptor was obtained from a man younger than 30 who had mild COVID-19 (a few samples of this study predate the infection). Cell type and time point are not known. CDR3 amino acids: CASSLTADAYGYTF. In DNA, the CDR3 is TGCGCCAGCAGCTTGACCGCAGACGCCTATGGCTACACCTTC.